The rows below give T cell receptor beta chains drawn from one sample of a study of cytomegalovirus exposure and HLA in healthy donors. Assay: immunoSEQ multiplex PCR; the TCRdb copy retains only in-frame clones and omits some. The repertoire has some 140,000 clones, over 60% of them found once; the top ten carry 2.5% to 3.5%. Specimen: PBMCs. These receptors were collected from a man aged 40-50 years in good health and CMV-seronegative. The CDR3 runs from the conserved cysteine through the conserved F or W. The D gene is left open where the match is weak. Where a row states a size, it is once, few, many or the class of an expanded clone; other rows omit it.

d_gene	v_gene	abundance	len	j_gene	CDR3aa	CDR3nt
TRBD2	TRBV16	.	17	TRBJ2-3	CASSSSGLTYSTDTQYF	TGTGCCAGCAGCTCATCGGGACTAACTTATAGCACAGATACGCAGTATTTT
.	TRBV6-5	.	14	TRBJ2-4	CASSPGGTKNIQYF	TGTGCCAGCAGTCCTGGGGGGACCAAAAACATTCAGTACTTC
.	TRBV5-4	few	13	TRBJ2-7	CASSLQGLNEQYF	TGTGCCAGCAGCTTGCAGGGGCTAAACGAGCAGTACTTC
.	TRBV27	.	15	TRBJ2-7	CASSPGQGWSYEQYF	TGTGCCAGCAGCCCTGGCCAGGGTTGGTCCTACGAGCAGTACTTC
TRBD2	TRBV5-1	few	15	TRBJ2-5	CASSDLAGGQETQYF	TGCGCCAGCAGCGACCTAGCGGGGGGCCAAGAGACCCAGTACTTC
.	TRBV6-5	.	15	TRBJ2-7	CASSFGQPQIYEQYF	TGTGCCAGCAGTTTCGGACAGCCCCAGATTTACGAGCAGTACTTC
TRBD1	TRBV4-3	.	15	TRBJ2-5	CASSQGTGAQETQYF	TGCGCCAGCAGCCAAGGTACAGGGGCGCAAGAGACCCAGTACTTC
.	TRBV11-3	.	13	TRBJ2-7	CASSLRQNYEQYF	TGTGCCAGCAGCTTGAGGCAGAACTACGAGCAGTACTTC
TRBD1	TRBV6-5	.	16	TRBJ2-7	CASSYSGTGDIYEQYF	TGTGCCAGCAGTTACTCCGGGACAGGGGACATCTACGAGCAGTACTTC
TRBD1	TRBV5-4	.	14	TRBJ2-5	CASSAGTGGETQYF	TGTGCCAGCAGCGCAGGGACAGGAGGGGAGACCCAGTACTTC
.	TRBV11-3	.	17	TRBJ2-2	CASSRSWGASNTGELFF	TGTGCCAGCAGTCGGTCTTGGGGAGCATCGAACACCGGGGAGCTGTTTTTT
.	TRBV6-4	few	17	TRBJ1-5	CASSGARVVEWNQPQHF	TGTGCCAGCAGTGGAGCCAGGGTAGTTGAGTGGAATCAGCCCCAGCATTTT
.	TRBV4-1	.	14	TRBJ1-1	CASNPAPGRPEAFF	TGCGCCAGCAACCCAGCCCCAGGGAGGCCTGAAGCTTTCTTT
.	TRBV21-1	few	16	TRBJ1-2	CASSIGQPEGAGGYTF	TGTGCCAGCAGCATTGGACAGCCCGAGGGGGCTGGGGGCTACACCTTC
.	TRBV5-8	.	16	TRBJ1-5	CASSRPTGYSNQPQHF	TGTGCCAGCAGTCGACCGACGGGTTATAGCAATCAGCCCCAGCATTTT
.	TRBV9	.	16	TRBJ2-1	CASSVVGRGAYNEQFF	TGTGCCAGCAGCGTAGTTGGCCGGGGGGCGTACAATGAGCAGTTCTTC
.	TRBV9	.	15	TRBJ1-1	CASSVDPGVNTEAFF	TGTGCCAGCAGCGTAGATCCGGGAGTGAACACTGAAGCTTTCTTT
.	TRBV5-1	.	18	TRBJ1-2	CASSLATITGTTDYGYTF	TGCGCCAGCAGCTTGGCGACGATTACCGGGACAACAGACTATGGCTACACCTTC
TRBD1	TRBV13	.	13	TRBJ2-7	CASRTGASYEQYF	TGTGCCAGTCGGACAGGGGCCTCCTACGAGCAGTACTTC
TRBD1	TRBV5-1	.	14	TRBJ1-1	CASSKETGGTEAFF	TGCGCCAGCAGCAAGGAGACAGGGGGCACTGAAGCTTTCTTT
TRBD1	TRBV29-1	.	13	TRBJ2-7	CSGGTGTGNEQYF	TGCAGCGGCGGAACCGGGACAGGGAACGAGCAGTACTTC
TRBD2	TRBV7-9	once	16	TRBJ2-5	CASSLRTSGSQETQYF	TGTGCCAGCAGCTTAAGGACTAGCGGGTCACAAGAGACCCAGTACTTC
TRBD1	TRBV2	.	13	TRBJ1-2	CASSDDREYGYTF	TGTGCCAGCAGTGACGACAGGGAGTATGGCTACACCTTC
.	TRBV5-8	.	13	TRBJ2-5	CASSSGHQETQYF	TGTGCCAGCAGTTCTGGACATCAAGAGACCCAGTACTTC
TRBD1	TRBV5-1	.	15	TRBJ1-4	CASSFQGATNEKLFF	TGCGCCAGCAGCTTTCAGGGGGCCACTAATGAAAAACTGTTTTTT
TRBD1	TRBV6-5	once	15	TRBJ1-5	CASSPGPGGDQPQHF	TGTGCCAGCAGCCCAGGGCCAGGGGGCGACCAGCCCCAGCATTTT
TRBD2	TRBV2	.	15	TRBJ2-2	CASSEGASGGGELFF	TGTGCCAGCAGTGAGGGGGCTAGCGGGGGCGGGGAGCTGTTTTTT
.	TRBV7-2	.	14	TRBJ2-5	CASRSRERLETQYF	TGTGCCAGCAGAAGTCGGGAGAGGTTAGAGACCCAGTACTTC
TRBD2	TRBV15	.	17	TRBJ2-1	CATSRGTSGAAGNEQFF	TGTGCCACCAGCAGAGGAACTAGCGGGGCAGCGGGCAATGAGCAGTTCTTC
TRBD1	TRBV4-1	.	15	TRBJ2-7	CASSPGQANSYEQYF	TGCGCCAGCAGCCCGGGACAGGCTAACTCCTACGAGCAGTACTTC
.	TRBV13	.	14	TRBJ2-1	CASSRRTADDEQFF	TGTGCCAGCAGCAGGAGGACAGCCGACGATGAGCAGTTCTTC
TRBD2	TRBV10-3	.	16	TRBJ2-3	CAISATSGGAADTQYF	TGTGCCATCAGCGCAACTAGCGGGGGGGCCGCGGATACGCAGTATTTT
.	TRBV5-4	.	14	TRBJ1-1	CASSDGTTNTEAFF	TGTGCCAGCAGCGACGGGACAACGAACACTGAAGCTTTCTTT
.	TRBV11-3	.	15	TRBJ1-3	CASSLAGEAGNTIYF	TGTGCCAGCAGCCTAGCCGGCGAGGCTGGAAACACCATATATTTT
.	TRBV2	once	15	TRBJ1-5	CASSASEASNQPQHF	TGTGCCAGCAGTGCGTCTGAGGCGAGCAATCAGCCCCAGCATTTT
TRBD1	TRBV7-2	.	13	TRBJ1-5	CASSPRTGQPQHF	TGTGCCAGCAGCCCCCGGACAGGGCAGCCCCAGCATTTT
.	TRBV1	.	16	TRBJ2-7	CTSSQVRRDRAYEQYF	TGCACCAGCAGCCAAGTAAGGCGGGACAGAGCCTACGAGCAGTACTTC
.	TRBV4-1	few	15	TRBJ1-3	CASSLGHNSGNTIYF	TGCGCCAGCAGCCTCGGACATAACTCTGGAAACACCATATATTTT
.	TRBV4-3	.	16	TRBJ2-3	CASSQGLGGDTDTQYF	TGCGCCAGCAGCCAAGGGCTCGGCGGGGACACAGATACGCAGTATTTT
TRBD1	TRBV6-4	.	15	TRBJ2-3	CASRARGLSTDTQYF	TGTGCCAGCAGAGCTAGGGGGCTGAGCACAGATACGCAGTATTTT
TRBD1	TRBV9	.	15	TRBJ1-2	CASSVAGGYGYGYTF	TGTGCCAGCAGCGTAGCAGGGGGCTACGGCTATGGCTACACCTTC
.	TRBV19	few	14	TRBJ1-3	CASSMLGFGNTIYF	TGTGCCAGTAGTATGCTAGGTTTTGGAAACACCATATATTTT
.	TRBV7-2	.	15	TRBJ1-2	CASSLSTTGNHGYTF	TGTGCCAGCAGCTTGTCCACTACAGGGAACCATGGCTACACCTTC
.	TRBV19	.	13	TRBJ2-7	CASSEDSSYEQYF	TGTGCCAGTAGTGAGGACAGCTCCTACGAGCAGTACTTC
.	TRBV6-6	.	14	TRBJ1-1	CASSYQAGETEAFF	TGTGCCAGCAGTTACCAGGCGGGGGAAACTGAAGCTTTCTTT
.	TRBV6-1	.	16	TRBJ2-1	CASSERLALGDNEQFF	TGTGCCAGCAGTGAACGGCTAGCGCTTGGGGACAATGAGCAGTTCTTC
TRBD1	TRBV11-1	few	16	TRBJ2-5	CASSSSTGAAQETQYF	TGTGCCAGCAGCTCCTCCACAGGGGCCGCACAAGAGACCCAGTACTTC
TRBD1	TRBV7-2	.	15	TRBJ1-1	CASSLNSGGLSEAFF	TGTGCCAGCAGCTTGAATTCAGGGGGTCTCTCTGAAGCTTTCTTT
.	TRBV18	.	13	TRBJ1-1	CASSPVGNTEAFF	TGTGCCAGCTCACCAGTCGGTAACACTGAAGCTTTCTTT
TRBD1	TRBV29-1	few	13	TRBJ1-1	CSVEDQGDTEAFF	TGCAGCGTTGAAGATCAGGGGGACACTGAAGCTTTCTTT
.	TRBV4-3	.	14	TRBJ2-1	CASSQIQGYNEQFF	TGCGCCAGCAGCCAAATACAGGGATACAATGAGCAGTTCTTC
.	TRBV5-1	.	14	TRBJ1-2	CASRQGQWNYGYTF	TGCGCCAGCAGACAAGGACAGTGGAATTATGGCTACACCTTC
.	TRBV6-5	.	15	TRBJ2-7	CASSPGSGQTYEQYF	TGTGCCAGCAGCCCGGGGTCGGGACAAACCTACGAGCAGTACTTC
.	TRBV2	few	14	TRBJ1-4	CASSELQSNEKLFF	TGTGCCAGCAGTGAACTACAGAGCAATGAAAAACTGTTTTTT
.	TRBV4-3	few	16	TRBJ1-1	CASSQGAGVVGTEAFF	TGCGCCAGCAGCCAAGGGGCAGGGGTGGTGGGCACTGAAGCTTTCTTT
.	TRBV9	.	15	TRBJ2-2	CASSVHSKNTGELFF	TGTGCCAGCAGCGTTCATAGCAAAAACACCGGGGAGCTGTTTTTT
.	TRBV7-3	.	15	TRBJ2-1	CASSLRNSGVGEQFF	TGTGCCAGCAGCTTAAGGAACTCCGGGGTTGGGGAGCAGTTCTTC
TRBD2	TRBV28	few	17	TRBJ2-5	CASSLSTREVYQETQYF	TGTGCCAGCAGTTTATCAACCCGGGAGGTATACCAAGAGACCCAGTACTTC
.	TRBV5-1	.	15	TRBJ1-2	CASSLAGGLDYGYTF	TGCGCCAGCAGCTTGGCGGGGGGGCTGGACTATGGCTACACCTTC